A selection of T cell receptor beta chains follows, all from one sample in a study of cytomegalovirus exposure and HLA in healthy donors. Assay used: immunoSEQ multiplex PCR; TCRdb lists only in-frame clones, some missing. The sample holds around 150,000 clones, roughly two thirds seen once. Material for sequencing was PBMCs. The receptor set was obtained from a woman in her late teens or twenties in good health and CMV-seropositive. CDR3s leave out the opening cysteine and the closing phenylalanine or tryptophan. A D gene is named only where the DNA matches it firmly.

D gene,V gene,J gene,CDR3 protein
NA,TRBV29-1,TRBJ1-2,SVEGGYGYT
TRBD1,TRBV27,TRBJ2-3,ASSDRGATDTQY
NA,TRBV5-6,TRBJ2-7,ASSLETSYEQY
TRBD2,TRBV9,TRBJ2-1,ASSTTSGSSYNEQF
NA,TRBV2,TRBJ1-4,ASVRDSNEKLF
TRBD2,TRBV2,TRBJ2-2,ASGAGGPWAGELF
TRBD2,TRBV28,TRBJ2-7,ASSPAHYSGRARYEQY
TRBD2,TRBV19,TRBJ2-1,ASSIGRAGVVSGYNEQF
NA,TRBV6-5,TRBJ1-3,ASSYSRPSGNTIY
NA,TRBV6-5,TRBJ1-2,ASSTLYGYT